This is a list of T cell receptor beta chains from one sample in a study of OX40 agonist ivuxolimab in advanced cancers. Some clones are missing from TCRdb's copy, which holds only in-frame ones; the method was immunoSEQ multiplex PCR. The sample includes tens of thousands of clones, about four fifths of them seen just once. This sample comprised CD4+ or CD8+ T cells sorted from blood, obtained in a trial of the OX40 agonist ivuxolimab. The origin of the receptors is an adult with an advanced solid tumor such as melanoma, head and neck, liver or kidney cancer. CDR3s include the opening cysteine and the closing phenylalanine or tryptophan.

CDR3 protein: CASTGQGSTEAFF; V gene: TRBV2; CDR3 length: 13
CDR3 protein: CAIRDSGGAGETQYF; V gene: TRBV10-3; CDR3 length: 15
CDR3 protein: CASSSRDRSSYEQYF; V gene: TRBV7-9; CDR3 length: 15
CDR3 protein: CASSLFPDEKLFF; V gene: TRBV5-8; CDR3 length: 13
CDR3 protein: CSVEAANEKLFF; V gene: TRBV29-1; CDR3 length: 12
CDR3 protein: CASSYRRVGGNTEAFF; V gene: TRBV6-5; CDR3 length: 16
CDR3 protein: CASSYSIQGGYGYTF; V gene: TRBV6-5; CDR3 length: 15
CDR3 protein: CASSGVREQYF; V gene: TRBV2; CDR3 length: 11
CDR3 protein: CASSAQIRTGSDGYTF; V gene: TRBV7-8; CDR3 length: 16
CDR3 protein: CASSLGTGEEIGNYGYTF; V gene: TRBV7-9; CDR3 length: 18
CDR3 protein: CAISDGAGTGEQYF; V gene: TRBV10-3; CDR3 length: 14